The clone carrying this T cell receptor (beta chain) has only one observation. Germline loops: CDR1 SGHNT, CDR2 YYREEE (reference sequence). The V end lost 4 bases, the J end lost 0 bases, and 10 bases lay between the germline ends. This CDR3 region has 14 residues. Produced via immunoSEQ multiplex PCR; TCRdb's table is partial and in-frame only. The sample contains roughly 100,000 clones, approximately 96% of which appear only once. This record belongs to a study of technical replicates of blood from several donors. The chain links TRBV5-4 to TRBJ1-1, with D possibly matching TRBD1 (6 bases). The TCR was taken from a human donor in good health. Sequenced material: T cells isolated from PBMCs. CDR3 sequence: CASSRDRMNTEAFF. In DNA form, the CDR3 reads TGTGCCAGCAGCCGCGACAGGATGAACACTGAAGCTTTCTTT.